This T cell receptor (beta chain) was sequenced in a study of cytomegalovirus exposure and HLA in healthy donors. General study findings and limits: In the analysis, some V segments, TRBV6-2 and TRBV6-3 included, were excluded as indistinguishable. A few chains tied to CMV proved CMV antigen-specific in vitro. Cytomegalovirus-associated TCR beta chains were listed, numbering 150 to 200.

Note on this clone: Its antigen remains unknown.

This CDR3 region has 13 residues. The germline V gene encodes CDR1 SQVTM and CDR2 ANQGSEA. V gave up 4 bases and J gave up 0 bases, with 7 bases separating them. Primers for the PCR totalled 60 Vbeta and 13 Jbeta. Produced via immunoSEQ multiplex PCR; TCRdb's table is partial and in-frame only. The sample has about 210,000 clones, about four fifths seen once; the top ten hold approximately 6.5%. This receptor was taken from a middle-aged man in good health and CMV-seropositive. The chain has TRBV29-1 and TRBJ2-1; D gene uncertain. The sample consisted of PBMCs. As DNA, the CDR3 is TGCAGCGTTGGCCCCAGCTCCTACAATGAGCAGTTCTTC. Amino acids: CSVGPSSYNEQFF.